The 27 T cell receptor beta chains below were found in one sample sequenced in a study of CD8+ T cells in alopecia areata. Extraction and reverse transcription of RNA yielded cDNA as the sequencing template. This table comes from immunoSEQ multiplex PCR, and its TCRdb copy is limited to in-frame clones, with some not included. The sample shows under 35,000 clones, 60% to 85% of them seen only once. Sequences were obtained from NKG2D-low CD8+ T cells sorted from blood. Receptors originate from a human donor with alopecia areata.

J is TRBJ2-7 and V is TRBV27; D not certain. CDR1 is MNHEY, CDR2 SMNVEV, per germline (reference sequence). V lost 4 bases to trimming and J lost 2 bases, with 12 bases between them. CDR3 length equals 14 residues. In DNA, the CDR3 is TGTGCCAGCAGTTGGGCCGCATCCCCCTACGAGCAGTACTTC. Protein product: CASSWAASPYEQYF.

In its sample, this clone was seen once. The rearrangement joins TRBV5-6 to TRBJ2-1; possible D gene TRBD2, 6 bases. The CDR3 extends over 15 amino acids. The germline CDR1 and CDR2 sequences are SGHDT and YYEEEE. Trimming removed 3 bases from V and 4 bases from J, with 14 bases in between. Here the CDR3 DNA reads TGTGCCAGCAGCTGGTTGGGACTCGAATACAATGAGCAGTTCTTC. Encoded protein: CASSWLGLEYNEQFF.

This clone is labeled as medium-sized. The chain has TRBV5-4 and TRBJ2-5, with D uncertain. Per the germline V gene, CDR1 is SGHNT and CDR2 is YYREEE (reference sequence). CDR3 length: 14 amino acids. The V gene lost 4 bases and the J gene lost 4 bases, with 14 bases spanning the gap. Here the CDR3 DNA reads TGTGCCAGCAGCCGGAAAGACCCCACAGAGACCCAGTACTTC. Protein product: CASSRKDPTETQYF.

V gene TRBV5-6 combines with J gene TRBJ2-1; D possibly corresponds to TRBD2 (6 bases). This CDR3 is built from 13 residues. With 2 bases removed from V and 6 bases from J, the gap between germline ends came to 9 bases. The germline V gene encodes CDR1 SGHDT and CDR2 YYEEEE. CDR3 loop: CASSFWGLNEQFF. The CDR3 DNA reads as TGTGCCAGCAGCTTTTGGGGACTCAATGAGCAGTTCTTC.

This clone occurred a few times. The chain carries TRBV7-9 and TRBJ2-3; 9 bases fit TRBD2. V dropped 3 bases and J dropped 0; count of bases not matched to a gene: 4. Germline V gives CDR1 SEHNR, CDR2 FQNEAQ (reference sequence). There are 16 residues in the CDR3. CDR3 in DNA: TGTGCCAGCAGCTTCCGCGGGAGGGACAGCACAGATACGCAGTATTTT. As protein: CASSFRGRDSTDTQYF.

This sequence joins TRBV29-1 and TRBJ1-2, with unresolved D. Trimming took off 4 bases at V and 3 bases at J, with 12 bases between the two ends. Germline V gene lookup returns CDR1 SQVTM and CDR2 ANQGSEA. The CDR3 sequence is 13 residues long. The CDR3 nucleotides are TGCAGCGTTGTCCAGTTGTCTGACTATGGCTACACCTTC. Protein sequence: CSVVQLSDYGYTF.

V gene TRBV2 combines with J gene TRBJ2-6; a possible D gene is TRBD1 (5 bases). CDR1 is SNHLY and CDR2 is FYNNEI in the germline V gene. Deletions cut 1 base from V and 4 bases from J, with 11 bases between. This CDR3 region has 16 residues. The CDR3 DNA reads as TGTGCCAGCAGTGAAGGGGTAGGGGCCGGGGCCAACGTCCTGACTTTC. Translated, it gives CASSEGVGAGANVLTF. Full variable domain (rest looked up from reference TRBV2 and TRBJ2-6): EPEVTQTPSHQVTQMGQEVILRCVPISNHLYFYWYRQILGQKVEFLVSFYNNEISEKSEIFDDQFSVERPDGSNFTLKIRSTKLEDSAMYFCASSEGVGAGANVLTFGAGSRLTVL.

The CDR3 bases are TGTGCCTGGGTCACAGCGGGAGTTGAGCAGTTCTTC. It translates to CAWVTAGVEQFF. The chain carries TRBV30 and TRBJ2-1, with TRBD2 matching 8 bases. The germline CDR1 and CDR2 sequences are GTSNPN and SVGIG (reference sequence). V lost 5 bases, J lost 9 bases, and 6 bases stayed unmatched. The CDR3 totals 12 residues.

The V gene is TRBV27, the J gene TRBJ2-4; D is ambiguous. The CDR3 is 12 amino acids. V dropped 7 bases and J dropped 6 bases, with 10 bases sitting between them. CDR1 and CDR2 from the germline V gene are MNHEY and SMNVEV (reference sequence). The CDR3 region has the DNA TGTGCCAGCACCTGGTCGGTAAACATTCAGTACTTC. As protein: CASTWSVNIQYF.

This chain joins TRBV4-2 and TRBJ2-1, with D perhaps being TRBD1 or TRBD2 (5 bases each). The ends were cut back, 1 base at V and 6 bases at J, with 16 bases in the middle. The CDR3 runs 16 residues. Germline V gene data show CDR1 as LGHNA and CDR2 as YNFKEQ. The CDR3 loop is CASSQGTPDGANEQFF. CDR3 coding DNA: TGTGCCAGCAGCCAAGGCACCCCGGACGGGGCCAATGAGCAGTTCTTC.

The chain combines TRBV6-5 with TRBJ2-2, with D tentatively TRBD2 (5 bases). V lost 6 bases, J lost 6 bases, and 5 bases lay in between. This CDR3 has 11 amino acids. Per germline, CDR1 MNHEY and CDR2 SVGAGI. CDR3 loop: CASRRAGELFF. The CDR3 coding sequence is TGTGCCAGCAGGCGGGCCGGGGAGCTGTTTTTT.

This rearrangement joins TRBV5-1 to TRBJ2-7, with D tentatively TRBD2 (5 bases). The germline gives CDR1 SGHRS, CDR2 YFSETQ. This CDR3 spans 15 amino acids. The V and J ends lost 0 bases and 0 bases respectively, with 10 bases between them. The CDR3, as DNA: TGCGCCAGCAGCTTGGTCGGGAAATACTCCTACGAGCAGTACTTC. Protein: CASSLVGKYSYEQYF.

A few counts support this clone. The CDR3 region is CASSLIETEAFF. CDR3 DNA: TGTGCCAGCAGCTTAATCGAAACTGAAGCTTTCTTT. V and J are TRBV7-9 and TRBJ1-1; D call uncertain. The CDR3 is 12 residues long. Germline V gene data show CDR1 as SEHNR and CDR2 as FQNEAQ (reference sequence). The V gene lost 2 bases and the J gene lost 5 bases, with 6 bases spanning the gap.

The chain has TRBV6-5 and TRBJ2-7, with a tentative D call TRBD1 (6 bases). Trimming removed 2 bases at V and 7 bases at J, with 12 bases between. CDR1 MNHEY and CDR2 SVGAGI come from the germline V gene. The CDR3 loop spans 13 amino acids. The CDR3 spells CASSYGQGSEQYF. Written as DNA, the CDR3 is TGTGCCAGCAGTTACGGGCAGGGGAGTGAGCAGTACTTC.

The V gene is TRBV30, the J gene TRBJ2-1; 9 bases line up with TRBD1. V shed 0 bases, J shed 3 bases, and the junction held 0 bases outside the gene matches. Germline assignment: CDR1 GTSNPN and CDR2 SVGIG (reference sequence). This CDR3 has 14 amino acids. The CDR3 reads CAWSVDRGYNEQFF. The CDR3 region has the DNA TGTGCCTGGAGTGTGGACAGGGGCTACAATGAGCAGTTCTTC.

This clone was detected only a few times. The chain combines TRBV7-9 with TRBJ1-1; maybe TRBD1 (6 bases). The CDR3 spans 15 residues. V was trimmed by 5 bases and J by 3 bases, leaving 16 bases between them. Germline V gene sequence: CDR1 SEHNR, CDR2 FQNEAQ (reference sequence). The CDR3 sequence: CASSGSKYRDTEAFF. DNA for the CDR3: TGTGCCAGCAGCGGATCGAAGTACAGGGACACTGAAGCTTTCTTT.

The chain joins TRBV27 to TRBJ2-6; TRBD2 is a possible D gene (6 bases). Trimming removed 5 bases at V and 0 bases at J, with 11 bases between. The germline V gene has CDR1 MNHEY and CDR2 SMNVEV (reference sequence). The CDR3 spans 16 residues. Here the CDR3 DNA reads TGTGCCAGCAGTGGTAACGGGGGCTCTGGGGCCAACGTCCTGACTTTC. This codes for CASSGNGGSGANVLTF.

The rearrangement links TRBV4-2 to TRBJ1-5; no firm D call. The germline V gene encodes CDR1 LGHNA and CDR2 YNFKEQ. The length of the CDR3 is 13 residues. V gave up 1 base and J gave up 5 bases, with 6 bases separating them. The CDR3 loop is CASSQVIDQPQHF. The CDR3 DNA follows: TGTGCCAGCAGCCAAGTTATAGATCAGCCCCAGCATTTT.

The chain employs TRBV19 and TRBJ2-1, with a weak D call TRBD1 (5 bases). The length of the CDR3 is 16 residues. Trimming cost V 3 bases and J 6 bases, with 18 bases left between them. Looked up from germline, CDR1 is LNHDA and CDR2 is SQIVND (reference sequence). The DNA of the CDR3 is TGTGCCAGTAGTATGCAGGGCTATACCTCGGGCAATGAGCAGTTCTTC. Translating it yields CASSMQGYTSGNEQFF.

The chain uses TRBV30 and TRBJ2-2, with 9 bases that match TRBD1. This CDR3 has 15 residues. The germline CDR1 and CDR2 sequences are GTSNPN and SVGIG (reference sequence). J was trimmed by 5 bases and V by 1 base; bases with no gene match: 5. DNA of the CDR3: TGTGCCTGGAGTGACAGGGGGCTATTAACCGGGGAGCTGTTTTTT. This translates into CAWSDRGLLTGELFF.

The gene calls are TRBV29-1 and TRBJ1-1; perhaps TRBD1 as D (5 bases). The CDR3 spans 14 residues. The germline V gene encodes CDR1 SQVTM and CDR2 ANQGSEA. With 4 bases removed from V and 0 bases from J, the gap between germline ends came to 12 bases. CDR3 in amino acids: CSVVGGAMNTEAFF. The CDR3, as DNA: TGCAGCGTTGTGGGGGGAGCGATGAACACTGAAGCTTTCTTT.

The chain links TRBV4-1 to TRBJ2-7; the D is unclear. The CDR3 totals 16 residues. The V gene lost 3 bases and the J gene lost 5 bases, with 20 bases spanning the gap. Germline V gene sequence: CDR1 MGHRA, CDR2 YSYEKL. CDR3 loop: CASSQTTRKRFDEQYF. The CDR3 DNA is TGCGCCAGCAGCCAGACAACTCGGAAGAGGTTCGACGAGCAGTACTTC.

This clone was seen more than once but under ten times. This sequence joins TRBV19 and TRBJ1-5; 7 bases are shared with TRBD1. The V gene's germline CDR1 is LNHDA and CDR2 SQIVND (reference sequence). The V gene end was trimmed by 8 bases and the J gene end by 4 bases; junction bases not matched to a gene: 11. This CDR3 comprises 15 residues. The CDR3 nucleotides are TGTGCCAGTGCAAAGATTGGGACAGCGAATCAGCCCCAGCATTTT. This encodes CASAKIGTANQPQHF.

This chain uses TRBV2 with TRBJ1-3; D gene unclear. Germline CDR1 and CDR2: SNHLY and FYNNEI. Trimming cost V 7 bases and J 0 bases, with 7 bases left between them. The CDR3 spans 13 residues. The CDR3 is CASTVGSGNTIYF. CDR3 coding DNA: TGTGCCAGCACCGTGGGCTCTGGAAACACCATATATTTT.

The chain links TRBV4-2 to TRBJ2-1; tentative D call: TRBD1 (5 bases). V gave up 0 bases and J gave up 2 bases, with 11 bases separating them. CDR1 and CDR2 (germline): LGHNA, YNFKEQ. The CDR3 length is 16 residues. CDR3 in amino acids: CASSQDSQGPYNEQFF. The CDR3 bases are TGTGCCAGCAGCCAAGATAGTCAGGGTCCCTACAATGAGCAGTTCTTC.

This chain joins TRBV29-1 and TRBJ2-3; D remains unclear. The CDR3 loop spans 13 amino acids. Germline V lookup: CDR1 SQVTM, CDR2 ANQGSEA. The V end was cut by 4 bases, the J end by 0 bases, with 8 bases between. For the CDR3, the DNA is TGCAGCGTTGTTCTGGAAAGCACAGATACGCAGTATTTT. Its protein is CSVVLESTDTQYF.

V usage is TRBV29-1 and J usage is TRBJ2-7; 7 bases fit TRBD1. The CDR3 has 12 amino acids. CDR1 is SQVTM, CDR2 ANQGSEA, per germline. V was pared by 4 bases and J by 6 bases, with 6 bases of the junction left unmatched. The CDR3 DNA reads TGCAGCGTTGTGCGGCCAGGGGGCGAGCAGTACTTC. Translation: CSVVRPGGEQYF.